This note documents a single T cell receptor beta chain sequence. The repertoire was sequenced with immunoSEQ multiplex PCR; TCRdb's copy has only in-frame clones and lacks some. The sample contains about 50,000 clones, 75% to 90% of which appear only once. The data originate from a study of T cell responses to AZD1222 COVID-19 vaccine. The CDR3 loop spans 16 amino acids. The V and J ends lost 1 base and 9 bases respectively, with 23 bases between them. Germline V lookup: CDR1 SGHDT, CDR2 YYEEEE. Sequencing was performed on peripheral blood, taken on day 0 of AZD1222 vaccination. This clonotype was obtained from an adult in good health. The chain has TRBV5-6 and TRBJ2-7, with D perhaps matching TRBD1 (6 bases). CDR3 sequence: CASSLQGRGDLGGQYF. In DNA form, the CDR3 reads TGTGCCAGCAGCTTGCAAGGCAGGGGAGATTTGGGTGGGCAGTACTTC.